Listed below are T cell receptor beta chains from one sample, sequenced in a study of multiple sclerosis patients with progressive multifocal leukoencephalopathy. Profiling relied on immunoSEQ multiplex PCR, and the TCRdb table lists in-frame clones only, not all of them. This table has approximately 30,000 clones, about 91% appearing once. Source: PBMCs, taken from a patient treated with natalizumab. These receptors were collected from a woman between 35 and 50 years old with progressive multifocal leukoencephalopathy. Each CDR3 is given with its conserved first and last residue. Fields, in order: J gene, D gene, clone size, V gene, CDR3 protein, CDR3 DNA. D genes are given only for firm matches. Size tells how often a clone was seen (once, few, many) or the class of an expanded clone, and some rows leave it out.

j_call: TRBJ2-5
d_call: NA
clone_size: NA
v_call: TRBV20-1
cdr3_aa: CSARDRETQYF
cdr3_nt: TGCAGTGCTAGAGACAGAGAGACCCAGTACTTC

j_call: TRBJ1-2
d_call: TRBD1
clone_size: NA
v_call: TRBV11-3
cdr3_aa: CASSQGGENYGYTF
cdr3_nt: TGTGCCAGCAGCCAGGGGGGGGAAAACTATGGCTACACCTTC

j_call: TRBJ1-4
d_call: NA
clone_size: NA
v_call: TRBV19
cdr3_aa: CASSIEGRANEKLFF
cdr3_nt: TGTGCCAGTAGTATAGAGGGACGAGCTAATGAAAAACTGTTTTTT

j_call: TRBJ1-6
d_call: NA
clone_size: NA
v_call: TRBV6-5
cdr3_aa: CASSPGQQHSPLHF
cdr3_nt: TGTGCCAGCAGTCCCGGACAGCAGCATTCACCCCTCCACTTT

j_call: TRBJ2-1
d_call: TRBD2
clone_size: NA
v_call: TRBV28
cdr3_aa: CASRYPGTSAYNEQFF
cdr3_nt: TGTGCCAGCAGGTATCCCGGGACTAGCGCCTACAATGAGCAGTTCTTC

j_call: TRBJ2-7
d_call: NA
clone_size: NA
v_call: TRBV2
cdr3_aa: CASSPTLVLEQYF
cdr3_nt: TGTGCCAGCAGTCCTACCTTGGTCCTGGAGCAGTACTTC

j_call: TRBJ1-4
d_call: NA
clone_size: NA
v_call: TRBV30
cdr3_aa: CAWSDGLNEKLFF
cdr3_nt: TGTGCCTGGTCTGACGGCCTTAATGAAAAACTGTTTTTT

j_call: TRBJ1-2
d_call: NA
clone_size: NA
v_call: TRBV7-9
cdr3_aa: CASSSFEHHGKTYGYTF
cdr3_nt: TGTGCCAGCAGCTCATTCGAACACCATGGAAAGACCTATGGCTACACCTTC

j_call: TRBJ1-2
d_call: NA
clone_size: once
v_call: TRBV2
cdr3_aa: CASSGVRGNYGYTF
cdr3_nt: TGTGCCAGCAGTGGAGTACGGGGTAACTATGGCTACACCTTC

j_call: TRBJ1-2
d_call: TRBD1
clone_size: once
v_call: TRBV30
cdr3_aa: CAWSVLKGAGYTF
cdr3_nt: TGTGCCTGGAGTGTACTGAAGGGGGCGGGCTACACCTTC

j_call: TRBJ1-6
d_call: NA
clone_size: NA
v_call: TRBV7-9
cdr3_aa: CASSFLQVTPLHF
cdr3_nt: TGTGCCAGCAGCTTCCTTCAGGTTACACCCCTCCACTTT

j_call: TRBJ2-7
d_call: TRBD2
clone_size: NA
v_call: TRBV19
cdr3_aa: CASSIGSSGEAYEQYF
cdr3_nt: TGTGCCAGTAGTATAGGATCTAGCGGGGAAGCCTACGAGCAGTACTTC

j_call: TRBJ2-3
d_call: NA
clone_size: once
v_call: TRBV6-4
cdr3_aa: CASSDSQGGTDTQYF
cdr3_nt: TGTGCCAGCAGTGACTCCCAAGGGGGGACAGATACGCAGTATTTT

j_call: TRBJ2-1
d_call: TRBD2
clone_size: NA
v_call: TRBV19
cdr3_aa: CASSKTGTSGRNEQFF
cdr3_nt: TGTGCCAGTAGCAAAACCGGGACTAGCGGGAGGAATGAGCAGTTCTTC

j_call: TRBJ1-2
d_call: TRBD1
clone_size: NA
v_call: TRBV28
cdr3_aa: CASRGQGARGSGYTF
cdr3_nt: TGTGCCAGCAGAGGACAGGGGGCGCGAGGGAGTGGCTACACCTTC

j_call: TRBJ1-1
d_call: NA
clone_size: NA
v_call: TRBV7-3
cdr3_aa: CASSLVANTNTEAFF
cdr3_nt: TGTGCCAGCAGCTTAGTGGCTAATACGAACACTGAAGCTTTCTTT

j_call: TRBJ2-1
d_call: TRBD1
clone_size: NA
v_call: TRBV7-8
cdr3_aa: CASSPTGVMSEQFF
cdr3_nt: TGTGCCAGCAGCCCAACAGGGGTTATGAGTGAGCAGTTCTTC

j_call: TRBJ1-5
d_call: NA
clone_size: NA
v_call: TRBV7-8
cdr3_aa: CASSSGTRNQPQHF
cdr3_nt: TGTGCCAGCAGCTCCGGGACAAGAAATCAGCCCCAGCATTTT

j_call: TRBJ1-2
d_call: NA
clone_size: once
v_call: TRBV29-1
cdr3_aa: CSALPRGAYGYTF
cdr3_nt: TGCAGCGCCCTCCCACGGGGGGCCTATGGCTACACCTTC

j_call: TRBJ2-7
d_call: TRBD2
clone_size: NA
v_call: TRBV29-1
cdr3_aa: CSVRAGTSGISYEQYF
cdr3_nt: TGCAGCGTTCGAGCCGGGACTAGCGGAATTTCCTACGAGCAGTACTTC

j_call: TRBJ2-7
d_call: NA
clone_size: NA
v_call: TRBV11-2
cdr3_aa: CASSLEYSAGRHEQYF
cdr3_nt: TGTGCCAGCAGCTTAGAATATTCGGCAGGGAGGCACGAGCAGTACTTC

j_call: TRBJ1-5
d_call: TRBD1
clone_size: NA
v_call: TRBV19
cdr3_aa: CASSSTGVGNQPQHF
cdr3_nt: TGTGCCAGTAGTTCGACAGGGGTGGGCAATCAGCCCCAGCATTTT

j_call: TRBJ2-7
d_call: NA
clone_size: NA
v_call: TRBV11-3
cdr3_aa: CASSLDRGLVYEQYF
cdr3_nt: TGTGCCAGCAGCTTAGATCGAGGGCTAGTCTACGAGCAGTACTTC

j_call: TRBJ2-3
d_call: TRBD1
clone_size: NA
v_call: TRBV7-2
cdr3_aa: CASSLRPGQGASDTQYF
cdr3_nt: TGTGCCAGCAGCTTACGCCCGGGACAGGGGGCATCAGATACGCAGTATTTT

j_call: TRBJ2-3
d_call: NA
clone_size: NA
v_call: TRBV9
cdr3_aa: CASSLGYTQYF
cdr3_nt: TGTGCCAGCAGCCTTGGTTACACGCAGTATTTT

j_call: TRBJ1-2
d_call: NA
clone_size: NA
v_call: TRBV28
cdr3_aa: CASSDGDSSPGYGYTF
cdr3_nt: TGTGCCAGCAGTGATGGAGACAGCTCCCCCGGCTATGGCTACACCTTC

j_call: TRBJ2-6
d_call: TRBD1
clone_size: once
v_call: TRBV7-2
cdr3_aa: CASSFTGGGSGANVLTF
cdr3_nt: TGTGCCAGCAGCTTCACAGGGGGCGGCTCTGGGGCCAACGTCCTGACTTTC

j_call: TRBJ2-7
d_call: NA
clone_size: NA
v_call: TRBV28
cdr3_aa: CASSPAGTHYEQYF
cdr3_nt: TGTGCCAGCAGTCCTGCCGGGACACATTACGAGCAGTACTTC

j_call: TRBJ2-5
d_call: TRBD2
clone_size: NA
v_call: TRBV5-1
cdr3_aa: CASSTGLAGDQETQYF
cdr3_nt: TGCGCCAGCAGCACCGGATTAGCGGGAGATCAAGAGACCCAGTACTTC

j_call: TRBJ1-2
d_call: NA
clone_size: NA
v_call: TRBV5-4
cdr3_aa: CASSLGRGGGGYTF
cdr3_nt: TGTGCCAGCAGCTTGGGCCGTGGAGGAGGAGGCTACACCTTC

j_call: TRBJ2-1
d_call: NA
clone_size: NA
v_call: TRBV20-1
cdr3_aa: CSATQNEQFF
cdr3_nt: TGCAGTGCTACGCAGAATGAGCAGTTCTTC

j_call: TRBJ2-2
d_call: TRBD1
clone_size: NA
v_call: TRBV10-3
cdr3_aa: CAIRGQGRTGELFF
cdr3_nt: TGTGCCATCAGAGGACAGGGTCGAACCGGGGAGCTGTTTTTT

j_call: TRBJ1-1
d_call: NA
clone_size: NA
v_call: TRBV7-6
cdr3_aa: CASSLEQNTEAFF
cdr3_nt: TGTGCCAGCAGCTTAGAACAGAACACTGAAGCTTTCTTT

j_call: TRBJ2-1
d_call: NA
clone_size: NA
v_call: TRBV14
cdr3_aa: CASSQRLSRSSYNEQFF
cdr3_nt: TGTGCCAGCAGCCAACGGCTCAGCAGGAGCTCCTACAATGAGCAGTTCTTC

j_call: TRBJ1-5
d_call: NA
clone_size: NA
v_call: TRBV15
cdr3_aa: CATSRGGINQPQHF
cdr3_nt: TGTGCCACCAGCAGAGGGGGTATAAATCAGCCCCAGCATTTT

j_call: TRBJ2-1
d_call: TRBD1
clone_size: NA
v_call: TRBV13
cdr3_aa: CASSPRTGRGSYNEQFF
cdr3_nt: TGTGCCAGCAGCCCGAGGACAGGGAGAGGGTCATACAATGAGCAGTTCTTC

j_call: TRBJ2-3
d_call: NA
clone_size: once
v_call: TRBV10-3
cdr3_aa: CAISGGKETQYF
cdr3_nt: TGTGCCATCAGTGGGGGGAAGGAAACGCAGTATTTT

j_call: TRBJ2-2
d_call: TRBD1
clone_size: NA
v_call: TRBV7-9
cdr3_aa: CASSLGGQGSTGELFF
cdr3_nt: TGTGCCAGCAGCTTAGGGGGACAGGGAAGCACCGGGGAGCTGTTTTTT

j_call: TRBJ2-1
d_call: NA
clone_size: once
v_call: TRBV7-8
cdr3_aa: CASSLRASLTPYNEQFF
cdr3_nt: TGTGCCAGCAGCTTGAGGGCCAGCCTAACACCCTACAATGAGCAGTTCTTC

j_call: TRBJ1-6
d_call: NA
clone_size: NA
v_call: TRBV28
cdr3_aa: CASIGGLNSPLHF
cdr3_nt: TGTGCCAGCATTGGGGGGTTAAATTCACCCCTCCACTTT

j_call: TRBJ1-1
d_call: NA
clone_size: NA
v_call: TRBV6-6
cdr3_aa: CASSRPGPEAFF
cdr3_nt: TGTGCCAGCAGTCGTCCAGGGCCTGAAGCTTTCTTT

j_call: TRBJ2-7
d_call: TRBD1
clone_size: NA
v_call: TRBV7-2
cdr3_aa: CASSFTDRGTHEQYF
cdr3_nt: TGTGCCAGCAGCTTTACGGACAGGGGGACCCACGAGCAGTACTTC

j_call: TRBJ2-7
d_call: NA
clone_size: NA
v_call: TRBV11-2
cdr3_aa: CASSLDPAGFEQYF
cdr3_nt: TGTGCCAGCAGCTTAGATCCGGCAGGGTTTGAGCAGTACTTC

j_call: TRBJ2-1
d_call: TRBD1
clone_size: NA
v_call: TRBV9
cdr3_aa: CASSVGTTGGNEQFF
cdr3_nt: TGTGCCAGCAGCGTAGGGACTACAGGGGGCAATGAGCAGTTCTTC

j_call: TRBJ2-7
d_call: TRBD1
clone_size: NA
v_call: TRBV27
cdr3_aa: CASSFQGASSYEQYF
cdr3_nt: TGTGCCAGCAGTTTCCAGGGGGCCTCCTCCTACGAGCAGTACTTC

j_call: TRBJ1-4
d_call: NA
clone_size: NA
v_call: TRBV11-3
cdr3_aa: CASSPGIYEKLFF
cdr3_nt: TGTGCCAGCAGCCCCGGAATATACGAAAAACTGTTTTTT

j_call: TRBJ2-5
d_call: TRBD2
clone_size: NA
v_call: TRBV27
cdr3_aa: CASSLARGLGGETQYF
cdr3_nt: TGTGCCAGCAGTTTAGCCCGGGGCCTCGGGGGGGAGACCCAGTACTTC

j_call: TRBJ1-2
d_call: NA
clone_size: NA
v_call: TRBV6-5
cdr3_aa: CASSYGGGYTF
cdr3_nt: TGTGCCAGCAGTTACGGGGGTGGCTACACCTTC

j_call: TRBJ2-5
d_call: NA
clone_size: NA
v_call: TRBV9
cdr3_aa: CASSVGVTVPMETQYF
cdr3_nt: TGTGCCAGCAGCGTAGGGGTGACGGTCCCGATGGAGACCCAGTACTTC

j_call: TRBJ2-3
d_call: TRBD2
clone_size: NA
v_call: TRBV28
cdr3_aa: CASSPSGTSGGRDTQYF
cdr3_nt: TGTGCCAGCAGTCCCTCCGGGACTAGCGGGGGCCGAGATACGCAGTATTTT

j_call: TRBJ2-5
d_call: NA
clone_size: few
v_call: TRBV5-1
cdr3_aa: CASSPSGQETQYF
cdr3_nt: TGCGCCAGCAGCCCTTCTGGACAAGAGACCCAGTACTTC

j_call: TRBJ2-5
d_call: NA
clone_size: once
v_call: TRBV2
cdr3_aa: CASSSNQETQYF
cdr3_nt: TGTGCCAGCAGTAGCAACCAAGAGACCCAGTACTTC

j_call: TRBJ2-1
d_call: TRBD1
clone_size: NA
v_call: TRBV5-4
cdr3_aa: CASSFRDRGFSQFF
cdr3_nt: TGTGCCAGCAGCTTCCGGGACAGGGGGTTCTCGCAGTTCTTC

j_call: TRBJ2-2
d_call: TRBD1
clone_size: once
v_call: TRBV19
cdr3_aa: CASSIGGDRLNTGELFF
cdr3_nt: TGTGCCAGTAGTATAGGAGGGGACAGGCTGAACACCGGGGAGCTGTTTTTT

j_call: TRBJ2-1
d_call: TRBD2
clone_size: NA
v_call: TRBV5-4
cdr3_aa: CASSPTSGAYNEQFF
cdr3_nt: TGTGCCAGCAGCCCTACTAGCGGCGCCTACAATGAGCAGTTCTTC